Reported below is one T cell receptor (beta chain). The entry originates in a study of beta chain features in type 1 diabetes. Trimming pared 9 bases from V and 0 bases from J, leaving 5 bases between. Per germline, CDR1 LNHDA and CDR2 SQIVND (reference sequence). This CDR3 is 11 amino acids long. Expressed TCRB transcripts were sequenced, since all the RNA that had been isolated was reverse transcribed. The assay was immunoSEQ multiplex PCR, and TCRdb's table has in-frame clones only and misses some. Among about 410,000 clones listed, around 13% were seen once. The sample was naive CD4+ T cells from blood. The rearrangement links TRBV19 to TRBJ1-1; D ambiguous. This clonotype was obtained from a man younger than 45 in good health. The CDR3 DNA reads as TGTGCCAGCTCGCTGAACACTGAAGCTTTCTTT. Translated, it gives CASSLNTEAFF.